Below, 29 T cell receptor beta chains from the same sample are listed, as sequenced in a study of metastatic and nonmetastatic thyroid tumors. Thyroid surgery had not been preceded by any treatment in any patient. TCRdb re-called clones from the PCR reads using MiXCR. The data contain about 40,000 clones, about 15% of them singletons. The sequenced sample was tumor tissue. The origin of the receptors is a female donor with papillary thyroid cancer or a benign thyroid nodule (not recorded which). Some clones in this sample may be carry-over from other donors' samples.

The chain uses TRBV7-9 and TRBJ2-2, with 9 bases that match TRBD2. The CDR3 contains 14 residues. Germline CDR1 SEHNR, CDR2 FQNEAQ (reference sequence). After removal of 8 bases from V and 5 bases from J, the junction contained 6 bases not matched to a gene. As DNA, the CDR3 is TGTGCCAGCCTAGCGGGAAGGAGGACCGGGGAGCTGTTTTTT. It codes for CASLAGRRTGELFF.

This clone occurred many times. This CDR3 reads CASSFVPRGEKLFF. The CDR3, as DNA: TGTGCCAGCAGTTTTGTTCCTAGGGGTGAAAAACTGTTTTTT. This sequence joins TRBV27 and TRBJ1-4, with D possibly being TRBD1 (5 bases). The CDR3 length is 14 residues. V gave up 3 bases and J gave up 7 bases, with 12 bases separating them. In germline, CDR1 is MNHEY, CDR2 SMNVEV (reference sequence).

This clone was recorded at least ten times. The chain is built from TRBV7-9 and TRBJ2-3; 7 bases align to TRBD2. CDR3 length: 14 residues. Germline CDR1 and CDR2: SEHNR and FQNEAQ (reference sequence). V lost 0 bases, J lost 5 bases, and 2 bases stayed unmatched. The CDR3: CASSLASGGDTQYF. CDR3 bases: TGTGCCAGCAGCTTAGCGTCGGGGGGAGATACGCAGTATTTT.

On this clone itself: This sequence may be a read error, since a much larger clone differs from it by one base. This chain joins TRBV7-9 and TRBJ2-2; the D is unclear. Germline V gene lookup returns CDR1 SEHNR and CDR2 FQNEAQ (reference sequence). The CDR3 consists of 13 residues. The ends were cut back, 5 bases at V and 5 bases at J, with 9 bases in the middle. The CDR3 nucleotides are TGTGCCAGCAGCATAAGGTGTACCGGGGAGCTGTTTTTT. Its protein product is CASSIRCTGELFF.

Worth noting for this clone: The junction departs from germline at one end; a sequencing error may be responsible. The chain recombines TRBV11-1 with TRBJ2-7; D is perhaps TRBD1 or TRBD2 (7 bases each). Germline CDR1 SGHAT, CDR2 FQDESV (reference sequence). CDR3 length equals 16 residues. CDR3 sequence: CASSSPGAGGAYEQHF. DNA for the CDR3: TGTGCCAGCAGCTCCCCTGGGGCAGGGGGGGCCTACGAGCAGCACTTC.

This clone occurred many times. The chain recombines TRBV20-1 with TRBJ2-3, with 8 nucleotides matching TRBD2. CDR1 and CDR2 (germline): DFQATT, SNEGSKA (reference sequence). CDR3 length: 12 residues. The CDR3 is CRAGVATDTQYF. The CDR3 DNA sequence: TGCAGAGCGGGAGTCGCCACAGATACGCAGTATTTT.

On this clone: A junction boundary mismatches the germline segment, possibly from a read error. The J gene is TRBJ2-7, the V gene TRBV11-2; D is tentatively TRBD1 or TRBD2 (5 bases each). The length of the CDR3 is 15 residues. CDR1 is SGHAT, CDR2 FQNNGV, per germline. The CDR3 DNA reads as TGTGCCAGCAGCGCACCGGGGCTCGTGGTGGTCGAGCTGTACTTC. Its translation: CASSAPGLVVVELYF.

This clone has ten or more counts. This sequence joins TRBV12-3 or TRBV12-4 and TRBJ1-5; D not certain. Trimming took off 1 base at V and 6 bases at J, with 7 bases between the two ends. The CDR3 runs to 13 residues. The CDR3 DNA reads as TGTGCCAGCAGTTTAGGCGGTCGTCAGCCCCAGCATTTT. It is translated as CASSLGGRQPQHF.

This clone has a count of ten or more. The chain is built from TRBV5-1 and TRBJ1-1, with D tentatively TRBD1 (5 bases). Germline CDR1 is SGHRS and CDR2 is YFSETQ. The CDR3 extends over 13 amino acids. Between the trimmed V and J ends, which lost 4 bases and 5 bases, there was a span of 12 bases. CDR3 bases: TGCGCCAGCAGCGCTCAGGGCGGAACTGAAGCTTTCTTT. It is translated as CASSAQGGTEAFF.

This clone has ten or more counts. The V and J genes are TRBV6-4 and TRBJ2-1, with TRBD2 matching 8 bases. The germline gives CDR1 MRHNA, CDR2 SNTAGT. The CDR3 consists of 19 residues. V lost 8 bases, J lost 1 base, and 19 bases stayed unmatched. The CDR3: CASAVTSGRRAGSYNEQFF. CDR3 sequence (DNA): TGTGCCAGCGCGGTAACTAGCGGTCGGCGGGCGGGGTCCTACAATGAGCAGTTCTTC.

This clone was counted ten times or more. This chain joins TRBV7-8 and TRBJ1-4; the D gene is possibly TRBD1 (5 bases). V lost 2 bases to trimming and J lost 7 bases, with 14 bases between them. Per the germline V gene, CDR1 is SGHVS and CDR2 is FQNEAQ. The CDR3 consists of 15 residues. CDR3 DNA: TGTGCCAGCAGCTTATCCCCCGGGGGACGTGAAAAACTGTTTTTT. Translating it yields CASSLSPGGREKLFF.

Notes on this clone: The junction and the germline gene differ at one end; a read error may be behind it. The chain links TRBV5-1 to TRBJ2-7; 7 bases line up with TRBD1. Germline CDR1 SGHRS, CDR2 YFSETQ. The CDR3 sequence is 14 residues long. CDR3 DNA sequence: TGCGCCAGCATCCCTTGGACAGGCCCCTACGATCAGTACTTC. Translating gives CASIPWTGPYDQYF.

Within the sample, this clone is medium-sized. This chain joins TRBV28 and TRBJ1-5; maybe TRBD1 (6 bases). The CDR3 has 12 amino acids. Germline values: CDR1 MDHEN, CDR2 SYDVKM. Trimming left V 7 bases short and J 6 bases short, with 10 bases between. CDR3 sequence: CASTGEGQPQHF. The CDR3 DNA is TGTGCCAGCACAGGGGAGGGTCAGCCCCAGCATTTT.

Many counts were recorded for this clone. The chain recombines TRBV9 with TRBJ2-1; a weak D match, TRBD2 (6 bases). Germline V gives CDR1 SGDLS, CDR2 YYNGEE. With 0 bases removed from V and 0 bases from J, the gap between germline ends came to 10 bases. CDR3 length: 16 residues. The CDR3 is CASSVDGAGSYNEQFF. In nucleotides, the CDR3 is TGTGCCAGCAGCGTAGATGGAGCGGGCTCCTACAATGAGCAGTTCTTC.

This clone was seen ten or more times. This rearrangement joins TRBV6-1 to TRBJ2-1, with D perhaps matching TRBD1 (7 bases). The length of the CDR3 is 15 residues. CDR1 and CDR2 (germline): MNHNS, SASEGT. V was cut by 4 bases and J by 8 bases, with 18 bases left in between. The CDR3 DNA reads TGTGCCAGCAGTGGAGGGGGCGCGGGGACGTATGAGCAGTTCTTC. Protein product: CASSGGGAGTYEQFF.

For this clone: The junction departs from the called germline gene at one end, perhaps through a read error. V and J are TRBV6-1 and TRBJ2-7; either TRBD1 or TRBD2 may fit D (6 bases each). The CDR3 loop spans 15 amino acids. Germline V gene data show CDR1 as MNHNS and CDR2 as SASEGT. CDR3 sequence (DNA): TGTGCCAGCAGGGGGGGACATGGATTCTCCTATGAGCAGTACTTC. Its translation: CASRGGHGFSYEQYF.

Of note for this clone: A much larger clone differs from this one at a single base, so this may be a read error. This chain uses TRBV15 with TRBJ2-1; 7 bases align to TRBD2. The germline V gene encodes CDR1 LNHNV and CDR2 YYDKDF (reference sequence). The CDR3 covers 14 residues. CDR3: CATSRESGINDQFF. The CDR3 DNA reads TGTGCCACCAGCAGAGAAAGCGGGATCAATGATCAGTTCTTC.

At least ten counts were recorded for this clone. The chain carries TRBV19 and TRBJ2-3; 12 positions agree with TRBD1. The CDR3 is 18 residues long. V trimming: 5 bases; J trimming: 4 bases; junction bases outside the gene matches: 13. CDR1 and CDR2 from the germline V gene are LNHDA and SQIVND (reference sequence). The CDR3 bases are TGTGCCAGTAGTCTTACCGGGACAGGGGGCTCCCTCCCAGATACGCAGTATTTT. Encoded protein: CASSLTGTGGSLPDTQYF. Full variable domain (missing parts from reference TRBV19 and TRBJ2-3): DGGITQSPKYLFRKEGQNVTLSCEQNLNHDAMYWYRQDPGQGLRLIYYSQIVNDFQKGDIAEGYSVSREKKESFPLTVTSAQKNPTAFYLCASSLTGTGGSLPDTQYFGPGTRLTVL.

This clone was found many times. The rearrangement uses TRBV24-1 and TRBJ2-7; the D gene could be TRBD1 or TRBD2 (5 bases each). Germline V lookup: CDR1 KGHDR, CDR2 SFDVKD. This CDR3 has 14 residues. V was cut by 3 bases and J by 3 bases, with 11 bases left in between. CDR3 in amino acids: CATSDGTAHYEQYF. CDR3 nucleotides: TGTGCCACCAGTGATGGGACGGCTCACTACGAGCAGTACTTC.

In this sample, this clone turned up many times. The chain combines TRBV28 with TRBJ2-5; D gene ambiguous. The CDR3 runs to 12 residues. In germline, CDR1 is MDHEN, CDR2 SYDVKM. Trimming pared 3 bases from V and 8 bases from J, leaving 10 bases between. CDR3 bases: TGTGCCAGCAGTTTTACCCTACGAACCCAGTACTTC. Protein product: CASSFTLRTQYF. The full variable domain, its missing parts supplied by reference TRBV28 and TRBJ2-5, is DVKVTQSSRYLVKRTGEKVFLECVQDMDHENMFWYRQDPGLGLRLIYFSYDVKMKEKGDIPEGYSVSREKKERFSLILESASTNQTSMYLCASSFTLRTQYFGPGTRLLVL.

At least ten counts were recorded for this clone. The chain links TRBV6-2 or TRBV6-3 to TRBJ1-1; no clear D. The CDR3 extends over 14 amino acids. Germline V gives CDR1 MNHEY, CDR2 SVGEGT. V was clipped by 5 bases and J by 0 bases, with 10 bases between them. The DNA for the CDR3 is TGTGCCAGCAGTCTGACCCCCATGAACACTGAAGCTTTCTTT. Translating gives CASSLTPMNTEAFF.

This clone was observed at least ten times. V gene TRBV20-1 combines with J gene TRBJ2-3; D is possibly TRBD2 (6 bases). The length of the CDR3 is 13 residues. Germline loops: CDR1 DFQATT, CDR2 SNEGSKA (reference sequence). With 6 bases removed from V and 0 bases from J, the gap between germline ends came to 10 bases. The DNA of the CDR3 is TGCAGTGCCGCCGGGACTAGCACAGATACGCAGTATTTT. This codes for CSAAGTSTDTQYF.

In this sample, this clone turned up many times. This chain links TRBV5-1 with TRBJ2-3; 7 bases fit TRBD2. Germline V lookup: CDR1 SGHRS, CDR2 YFSETQ. The CDR3 totals 16 residues. With 4 bases clipped from V and 0 bases from J, the junction kept 8 bases outside the gene matches. The CDR3 sequence: CASSPVSSGSTDTQYF. In DNA, the CDR3 is TGCGCCAGCAGCCCAGTATCTAGCGGTAGCACAGATACGCAGTATTTT.

This clone showed up many times. V gene TRBV20-1 combines with J gene TRBJ1-6; 8 positions match TRBD1. The CDR3 loop spans 16 amino acids. CDR1 is DFQATT and CDR2 is SNEGSKA in the germline V gene (reference sequence). V lost 7 bases to trimming and J lost 4 bases; unmatched junction nucleotides: 12. CDR3 sequence (DNA): TGCAGTGGCACCGGGCGGACAGGGTTTTATAATTCACCCCTCCACTTT. Its translation is CSGTGRTGFYNSPLHF.

Many counts were recorded for this clone. The chain employs TRBV6-5 and TRBJ2-6; 7 positions match TRBD1. Germline CDR1 MNHEY, CDR2 SVGAGI. The CDR3 extends over 19 amino acids. Trimming took 5 bases from V and 0 from J; bases not matched to a gene: 13. CDR3 sequence: CASSPIMLDRFSGANVLTF. The DNA of the CDR3 is TGTGCCAGCAGTCCAATTATGCTGGACAGGTTCTCTGGGGCCAACGTCCTGACTTTC.

As concerns this clone: Compared with germline, one end of the junction differs, possibly owing to a read error. The rearrangement uses TRBV7-9 and TRBJ1-2; D unresolved. The CDR3 length is 13 residues. Per germline, CDR1 SEHNR and CDR2 FQNEAQ (reference sequence). In nucleotides, the CDR3 is TGTGCCAGCATCTTAGACGCAAACTATGGCTACACCTTC. It specifies CASILDANYGYTF.

This clone was seen at least ten times. The V gene is TRBV9, the J gene TRBJ2-1; D unresolved. The V gene lost 0 bases and the J gene lost 4 bases, with 5 bases spanning the gap. Germline CDR1 is SGDLS and CDR2 is YYNGEE. The CDR3 is made up of 13 amino acids. The CDR3 bases are TGTGCCAGCAGCGTAGCCGTTTACAATGAGCAGTTCTTC. Amino acid sequence: CASSVAVYNEQFF.

This clone was counted at least ten times. The chain joins TRBV7-8 to TRBJ2-7; 14 positions match TRBD2. Germline CDR1 SGHVS, CDR2 FQNEAQ. The length of the CDR3 is 17 residues. J gave up 4 bases and V 2 bases, and 7 bases lay outside the gene matches. CDR3 coding DNA: TGTGCCAGCAGCTTACCCCAGGGACTAGCGGGAGTTTACGAGCAGTACTTC. Amino acid sequence: CASSLPQGLAGVYEQYF.

A few counts support this clone. This may be a read error, as it is one base from a much larger clone. This rearrangement joins TRBV9 to TRBJ1-1; unclear D gene. The germline V gene encodes CDR1 SGDLS and CDR2 YYNGEE. The CDR3 runs 14 residues. The CDR3 sequence: CASSVSNRNTESFF. CDR3 bases: TGTGCCAGCAGCGTATCAAACCGGAACACTGAATCTTTCTTT.